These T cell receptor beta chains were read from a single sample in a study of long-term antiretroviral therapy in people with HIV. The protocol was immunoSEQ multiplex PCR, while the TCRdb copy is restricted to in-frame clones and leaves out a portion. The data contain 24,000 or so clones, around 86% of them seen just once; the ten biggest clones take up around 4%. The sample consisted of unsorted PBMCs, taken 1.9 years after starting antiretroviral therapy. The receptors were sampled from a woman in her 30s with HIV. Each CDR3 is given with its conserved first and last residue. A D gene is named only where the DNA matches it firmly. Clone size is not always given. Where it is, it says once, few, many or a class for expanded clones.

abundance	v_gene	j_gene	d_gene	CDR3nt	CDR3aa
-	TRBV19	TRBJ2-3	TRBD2	TGTGCCAGTAGGGGACTAGCGGGAAACACAGATACGCAGTATTTT	CASRGLAGNTDTQYF
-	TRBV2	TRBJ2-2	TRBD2	TGTGCCAGCAGCCCCCGGGCTAGCGGGGAGAGGGAGCTGTTTTTT	CASSPRASGERELFF
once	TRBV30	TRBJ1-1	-	TGTGCCTGGAGTGTAGCGGAAAGTTGGGACACTGAAGCTTTCTTT	CAWSVAESWDTEAFF
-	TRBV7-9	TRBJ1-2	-	TGTGCCAGCAGCTTAGTGTCGTATGGCTACACCTTC	CASSLVSYGYTF
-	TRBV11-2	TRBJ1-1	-	TGTGCCAGCAGCTTAGGGTTTGAAGCTTTCTTT	CASSLGFEAFF
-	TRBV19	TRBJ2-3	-	TGTGCCAGTAGTATAGAGGGGCGGGATACGCAGTATTTT	CASSIEGRDTQYF
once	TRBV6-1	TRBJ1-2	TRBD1	TGTGCCAGCAGAGACAGGACAGGGGACCACTATGGCTACACCTTC	CASRDRTGDHYGYTF
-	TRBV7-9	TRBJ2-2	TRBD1	TGTGCCAGCAGCTCATACGACAGGGGTTACACCGGGGAGCTGTTTTTT	CASSSYDRGYTGELFF
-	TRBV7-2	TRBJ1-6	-	TGTGCCAGCAGCTCCCTCGGGGGAAATTCACCCCTCCACTTT	CASSSLGGNSPLHF
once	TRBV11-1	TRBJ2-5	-	TGTGCCAGCAGCTGGGACCGGGAGGAGACCCAGTACTTC	CASSWDREETQYF
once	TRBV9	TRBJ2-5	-	TGTGCCAGCAGCGTGCGGGGGCCCCAAGAGACCCAGTACTTC	CASSVRGPQETQYF
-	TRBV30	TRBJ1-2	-	TGTGCCTGGAGTGAATGGGTTACGGGCTACACCTTC	CAWSEWVTGYTF
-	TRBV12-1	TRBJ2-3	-	TGTGCCAGCAGCCCCCAGGGGTTGTCCACAGATACGCAGTATTTT	CASSPQGLSTDTQYF
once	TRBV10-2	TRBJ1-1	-	TGCGCCAGCAGGGAATATGAGTACACTGAAGCTTTCTTT	CASREYEYTEAFF
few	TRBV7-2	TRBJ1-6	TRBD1	TGTGCCAGCACAACCATAACAGGGGGAGGTAATTCACCCCTCCACTTT	CASTTITGGGNSPLHF
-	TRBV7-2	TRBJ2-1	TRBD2	TGTGCCAGCAGCGTGGGACTACACAATGAGCAGTTCTTC	CASSVGLHNEQFF
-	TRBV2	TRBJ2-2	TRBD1	TGTGCCAGCAGTGATATCGGGACAGCTAACACCGGGGAGCTGTTTTTT	CASSDIGTANTGELFF
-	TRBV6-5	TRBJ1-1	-	TGTGCCAGCAGCCCTACATATCCAGGGCGTGAAGCTTTCTTT	CASSPTYPGREAFF
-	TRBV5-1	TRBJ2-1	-	TGCGCCAGCAGCTTGGGGGGGGCTAACTCCTACAATGAGCAGTTCTTC	CASSLGGANSYNEQFF
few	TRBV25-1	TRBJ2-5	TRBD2	TGTGCCAGCAGTGTGTTGGTGGGGGGGGAGACCCAGTACTTC	CASSVLVGGETQYF
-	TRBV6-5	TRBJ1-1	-	TGTGCCAGCAGTCGAGGATTCACTGAAGCTTTCTTT	CASSRGFTEAFF
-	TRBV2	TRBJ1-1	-	TGTGCCAGCACGGGGACTTCGAACACTGAAGCTTTCTTT	CASTGTSNTEAFF
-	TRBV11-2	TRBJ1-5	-	TGTGCCAGCAGCTTAGGGGGGCACAATCAGCCCCAGCATTTT	CASSLGGHNQPQHF
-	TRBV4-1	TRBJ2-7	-	TGCGCCAGCAGCCCTAAACCAAGACTGGGCCATTTATCCGACGAGCAGTACTTC	CASSPKPRLGHLSDEQYF
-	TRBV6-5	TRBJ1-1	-	TGTGCCAGCAGTTCCGGGACACCGAACACTGAAGCTTTCTTT	CASSSGTPNTEAFF
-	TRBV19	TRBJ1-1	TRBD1	TGTGCCAGTACCGGACAGGGGGCAAGGAGCACTGAAGCTTTCTTT	CASTGQGARSTEAFF
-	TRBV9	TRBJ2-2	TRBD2	TGTGCCAGCAGCGTAATGACCCTACTAGCGGGGGACCTGAACACCGGGGAGCTGTTTTTT	CASSVMTLLAGDLNTGELFF
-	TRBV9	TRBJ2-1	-	TGTGCCAGCAGCGTGAACGCGAGGGACCATGAGCAGTTCTTC	CASSVNARDHEQFF
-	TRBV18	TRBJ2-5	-	TGTGCCAGCTCAGCGGGACAGAAAGAGACCCAGTACTTC	CASSAGQKETQYF
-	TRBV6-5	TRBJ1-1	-	TGTGCCAGCAGGTCAGGAGTGAACACTGAAGCTTTCTTT	CASRSGVNTEAFF
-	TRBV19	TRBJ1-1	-	TGTGCCAGTAGTATAACCCGCGCGAACACTGAAGCTTTCTTT	CASSITRANTEAFF
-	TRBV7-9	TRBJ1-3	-	TGTGCCAGCAGCCTTCCGGACAGCTACTCTGGAAACACCATATATTTT	CASSLPDSYSGNTIYF
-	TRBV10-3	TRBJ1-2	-	TGTGCCATCAGTGAGGTGGGTCGACCTCCCAGCTATGGCTACACCTTC	CAISEVGRPPSYGYTF
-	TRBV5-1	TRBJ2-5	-	TGCGCCAGCAGCTCCTCCGGTGATGGCGGGACCCAGTACTTC	CASSSSGDGGTQYF
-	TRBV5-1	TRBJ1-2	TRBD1	TGCGCCAGCAGCTTGGAAGGGGGCTTTTGGTATGGCTACACCTTC	CASSLEGGFWYGYTF
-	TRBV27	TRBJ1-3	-	TGTGCCAGCAGTTCCGGGCCTTCCTCTGGAAACACCATATATTTT	CASSSGPSSGNTIYF
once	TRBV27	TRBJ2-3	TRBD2	TGTGCCAGCCACGGACCCAGGACTAGCGGTAATACGCAGTATTTT	CASHGPRTSGNTQYF
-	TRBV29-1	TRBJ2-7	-	TGCAGCGGGGTGGGTACAGGGTACGAGCAGTACTTC	CSGVGTGYEQYF
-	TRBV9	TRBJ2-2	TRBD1	TGTGCCAGCAGCGTGACAGGGACGATGAACACCGGGGAGCTGTTTTTT	CASSVTGTMNTGELFF
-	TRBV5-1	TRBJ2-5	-	TGCGCCAGCAGCTTAAGCTTAGAGACCCAGTACTTC	CASSLSLETQYF
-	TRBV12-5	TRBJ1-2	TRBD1	TGTGCTAGTGGCAGCGCGGCAGGGGGTCGTGGCTACACCTTC	CASGSAAGGRGYTF
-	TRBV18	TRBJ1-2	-	TGTGCCAGCTCGCCTGAGAGTAACTATGGCTACACCTTC	CASSPESNYGYTF
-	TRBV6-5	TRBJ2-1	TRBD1	TGTGCCAGCAGGCAACCTCCGGGACAGGAAAATGAGCAGTTCTTC	CASRQPPGQENEQFF
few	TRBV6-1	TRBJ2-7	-	TGTGCCAGCAGTCTGTCCGGATTCCCGCTCGAGCAGTACTTC	CASSLSGFPLEQYF
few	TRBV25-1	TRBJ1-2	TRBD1	TGTGCCAGCAGTGACGAGGGGGCGCGGGGCTACACCTTC	CASSDEGARGYTF
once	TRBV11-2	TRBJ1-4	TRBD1	TGTGCCAGCAGCTTAGGCATTTATGGGACAGCCCATGAAAAACTGTTTTTT	CASSLGIYGTAHEKLFF
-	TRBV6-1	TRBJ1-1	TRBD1	TGTGCCAGCAGTGAACTGGACAGGAGGACTGAAGCTTTCTTT	CASSELDRRTEAFF